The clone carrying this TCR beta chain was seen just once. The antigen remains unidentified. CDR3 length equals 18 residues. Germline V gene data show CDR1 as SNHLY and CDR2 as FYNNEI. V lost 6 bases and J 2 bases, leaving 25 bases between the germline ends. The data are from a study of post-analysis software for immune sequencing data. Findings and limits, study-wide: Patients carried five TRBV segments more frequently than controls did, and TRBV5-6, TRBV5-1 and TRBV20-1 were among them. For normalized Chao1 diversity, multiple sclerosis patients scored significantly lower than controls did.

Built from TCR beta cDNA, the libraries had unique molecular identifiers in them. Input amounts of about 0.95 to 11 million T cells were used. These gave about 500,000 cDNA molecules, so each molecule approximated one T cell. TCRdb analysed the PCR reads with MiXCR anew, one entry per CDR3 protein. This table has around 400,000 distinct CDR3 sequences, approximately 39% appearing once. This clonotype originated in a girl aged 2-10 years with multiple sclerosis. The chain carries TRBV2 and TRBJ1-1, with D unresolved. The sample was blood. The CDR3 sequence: CASSPNLHPHILNTEAFF. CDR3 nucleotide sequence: TGTGCCAGCAGCCCGAACCTCCACCCACATATACTTAACACTGAAGCTTTCTTT.